Below, 16 T cell receptor beta chains from the same sample are listed, as sequenced in a study of blood T cell repertoires in COVID-19. Sequenced by immunoSEQ multiplex PCR; TCRdb stores in-frame clones only, minus some. The table has 150,000 to 200,000 clones, over 75% seen once. What was sequenced was peripheral blood. These receptors came from a man aged 50 to 59 who had recovered from COVID-19.

V usage is TRBV28 and J usage is TRBJ1-4; 7 positions agree with TRBD1. CDR1 and CDR2 from the germline V gene are MDHEN and SYDVKM. Trimming removed 3 bases from V and 5 bases from J; junction bases left unmatched: 3. This CDR3 is 14 amino acids long. The CDR3: CASSFVTGNEKLFF. CDR3 sequence (DNA): TGTGCCAGCAGTTTCGTGACAGGGAATGAAAAACTGTTTTTT. Drawing the rest from reference TRBV28 and TRBJ1-4, the complete variable domain is DVKVTQSSRYLVKRTGEKVFLECVQDMDHENMFWYRQDPGLGLRLIYFSYDVKMKEKGDIPEGYSVSREKKERFSLILESASTNQTSMYLCASSFVTGNEKLFFGSGTQLSVL.

The chain joins TRBV27 to TRBJ2-3, with D perhaps TRBD1 (5 bases). Germline V gene lookup returns CDR1 MNHEY and CDR2 SMNVEV (reference sequence). Trimming left V 8 bases short and J 5 bases short, with 17 bases between. The CDR3 is 14 residues long. In nucleotides, the CDR3 is TGTGCCAGCCGTAGGGCAGGGAAAGAAGATACGCAGTATTTT. Translated, it gives CASRRAGKEDTQYF.

This sequence joins TRBV7-2 and TRBJ2-7, with D perhaps matching TRBD2 (6 bases). The CDR3 spans 13 residues. Trimming took 7 bases from V and 9 from J, leaving 19 bases between them. Germline CDR1 reads SGHTA; CDR2 reads FQGNSA. DNA for the CDR3: TGTGCCAGCATGGCCTGGCGGGGTTCAGTGCAGTACTTC. It codes for CASMAWRGSVQYF.

In DNA form, the CDR3 reads TGTGCCAGCAGCGGAGCAGCGACAGGGTTAGGAGATACGCAGTATTTT. Its translation: CASSGAATGLGDTQYF. V usage is TRBV28 and J usage is TRBJ2-3, with 7 positions matching TRBD1. Losses at the gene ends were 6 bases for V and 5 bases for J; bases not matched to a gene: 14. In germline, CDR1 is MDHEN, CDR2 SYDVKM. This CDR3 has 16 residues.

V is TRBV29-1 and J is TRBJ2-6, with a weak D call TRBD2 (5 bases). Germline CDR1 and CDR2: SQVTM and ANQGSEA. Trimming took off 7 bases at V and 2 bases at J, with 15 bases between the two ends. This CDR3 comprises 15 residues. The CDR3 region has the DNA TGCAGCGCCCGCCGATCGGGAACTGGGGCCAACGTCCTGACTTTC. It translates to CSARRSGTGANVLTF.

The J gene is TRBJ1-6, the V gene TRBV11-2; D remains ambiguous. V lost 3 bases and J 5 bases, leaving 2 bases between the germline ends. Germline V gene data show CDR1 as SGHAT and CDR2 as FQNNGV. The CDR3 contains 12 residues. This chain's CDR3 is CASSFNNSPLHF. The DNA of the CDR3 is TGTGCCAGCAGCTTTAATAATTCACCCCTCCACTTT. Full variable domain (rest looked up from reference TRBV11-2 and TRBJ1-6): EAGVAQSPRYKIIEKRQSVAFWCNPISGHATLYWYQQILGQGPKLLIQFQNNGVVDDSQLPKDRFSAERLKGVDSTLKIQPAKLEDSAVYLCASSFNNSPLHFGNGTRLTVT.

The V gene is TRBV29-1, the J gene TRBJ2-3; D is possibly TRBD1 (6 bases). V lost 6 bases to trimming and J lost 2 bases, with 15 bases between them. The germline V gene encodes CDR1 SQVTM and CDR2 ANQGSEA. The CDR3 consists of 14 residues. Written as DNA, the CDR3 is TGCAGCGTAGAAACACAGGGAATCACAGATACGCAGTATTTT. Protein sequence: CSVETQGITDTQYF.

With respect to this clone: In the same sample, other DNA sequences code for this CDR3. The CDR3 is CATSRSGNSYNEQFF. The CDR3 coding sequence is TGTGCCACCAGCAGGAGCGGGAATTCCTACAATGAGCAGTTCTTC. The chain has TRBV15 and TRBJ2-1, with TRBD2 matching 7 bases. The CDR3 sequence is 15 residues long. Germline CDR1 and CDR2: LNHNV and YYDKDF (reference sequence). Losses at the gene ends were 3 bases for V and 1 base for J; bases not matched to a gene: 3.

This chain uses TRBV3-1 (or the pseudogene TRBV3-2) with TRBJ1-4; D gene uncertain. Germline V gene data show CDR1 as LGHDT and CDR2 as YNNKEL (reference sequence). V lost 5 bases and J lost 12, with 19 bases in between. The CDR3 sequence is 14 residues long. CDR3 coding DNA: TGTGCCAGCAGCAAACAACCAGCGGCGGTGGAACTGTTTTTT. Translation gives CASSKQPAAVELFF.

DNA of the CDR3: TGTGCCAGCAGTGATGGTGCGGTCGGCGGGTATGTTGAGCAGTTCTTC. This translates into CASSDGAVGGYVEQFF. The chain links TRBV2 to TRBJ2-1, with D perhaps TRBD2 (5 bases). Trimming removed 3 bases at V and 9 bases at J, with 21 bases between. This CDR3 has 16 residues. Germline assignment: CDR1 SNHLY and CDR2 FYNNEI.

In this sample, this clone is medium-sized. The V gene is TRBV12-3 or TRBV12-4, the J gene TRBJ1-1; the D gene is possibly TRBD1 (6 bases). Trimming cost V 6 bases and J 6 bases, with 11 bases left between them. The length of the CDR3 is 12 residues. In DNA, the CDR3 is TGTGCCAGCAGAACAGGGAATCCTGAAGCTTTCTTT. Translation: CASRTGNPEAFF.

This CDR3 is CASSPSPGFSRNQPQHF. Written as DNA, the CDR3 is TGTGCCAGCAGCCCGAGTCCAGGATTTTCACGGAATCAGCCCCAGCATTTT. The V gene is TRBV7-2, the J gene TRBJ1-5; D is undetermined. The CDR3 loop spans 17 amino acids. V dropped 5 bases and J dropped 4 bases, with 21 bases sitting between them. Germline assignment: CDR1 SGHTA and CDR2 FQGNSA.

V and J are TRBV19 and TRBJ1-4, with 8 bases aligning to TRBD1. Germline CDR1 reads LNHDA; CDR2 reads SQIVND (reference sequence). CDR3 length: 14 residues. Unmatched junction bases numbered 3, after V lost 3 bases and J lost 6 bases. The CDR3 loop reads CASSIPGGDEKLFF. The CDR3 DNA follows: TGTGCCAGTAGTATTCCAGGGGGCGATGAAAAACTGTTTTTT.

The rearrangement links TRBV28 to TRBJ2-1; 7 positions agree with TRBD2. V dropped 4 bases and J dropped 3; count of bases not matched to a gene: 9. Germline V CDR1 and CDR2: MDHEN, SYDVKM. The CDR3 consists of 16 residues. CDR3 protein: CASSSVAGRNYNEQFF. CDR3 nucleotides: TGTGCCAGCAGTTCAGTAGCGGGCCGGAACTACAATGAGCAGTTCTTC.

The chain joins TRBV20-1 to TRBJ2-1; D is possibly TRBD2 (6 bases). V dropped 3 bases and J dropped 1 base, with 16 bases sitting between them. Per germline, CDR1 DFQATT and CDR2 SNEGSKA (reference sequence). The CDR3 has 16 amino acids. The CDR3 nucleotides are TGCAGTGCTAGTTCATATTTTGCGGGATCCTACAATGAGCAGTTCTTC. The encoded protein is CSASSYFAGSYNEQFF.

This chain links TRBV11-1 with TRBJ2-3; maybe TRBD1 (5 bases). The V end was cut by 8 bases, the J end by 2 bases, with 20 bases between. CDR3 size: 16 residues. Per the germline V gene, CDR1 is SGHAT and CDR2 is FQDESV (reference sequence). This CDR3 is CASVQGILTYTDTQYF. The CDR3 DNA reads as TGTGCCAGCGTCCAGGGCATCCTTACCTACACAGATACGCAGTATTTT.